Sequencing of this TCR beta chain was carried out in a study of response to subunit inactivated influenza vaccine. The CDR3 consists of 13 residues. Trimming at V came to 4 bases and at J to 4 bases, leaving 7 bases not matched to a gene. Germline V lookup: CDR1 DFQATT, CDR2 SNEGSKA (reference sequence). This clonotype turned up a few times. As yet, its antigen is unknown. A single record per CDR3 protein comes from TCRdb applying MiXCR to the RT-PCR reads. The data show roughly 760,000 distinct CDR3 sequences, 21% seen once. Study outcomes and limitations: New T cells are recruited in small numbers by each seasonal influenza vaccination, according to the authors' suggestion.

The sequence came from a man between 45 and 60 years old who received an inactivated influenza vaccine. V and J are TRBV20-1 and TRBJ2-7, with TRBD2 identical over 7 bases. The input for sequencing was PBMCs from blood, taken around 5 days after vaccination. CDR3 amino acids: CSAIRTSLYEQYF. The CDR3 region has the DNA TGCAGTGCTATCCGGACTAGTCTGTACGAGCAGTACTTC.